This TCR beta chain came from a study of shared clonotypes between healthy human individuals. Study findings and constraints: For naive CD4 cells, around 5% of clonotypes were shared across a few donors.

V was shortened by 5 bases and J by 1 base, with 20 bases between the two germline ends. Germline-derived CDR1 and CDR2 are SQVTM and ANQGSEA. The CDR3 length is 16 residues. Regarding this clone: Its antigen remains unknown.

Under the authors' procedure: ImmunoSEQ supplied junction-only sequences lacking quality scores, so filtering was different. Repertoires were generated with immunoSEQ multiplex PCR, while TCRdb's copy carries only in-frame clones and drops some. That table is the source of V, J and clone size, and D and trimming were worked out from the DNA. In the table there are approximately 320,000 clones, approximately 79% of which are singletons. The receptor comes from a man aged 25-45 years in good health. The chain employs TRBV29-1 and TRBJ2-5, with D perhaps being TRBD1 or TRBD2 (5 bases each). The sequencing input was memory CD4+ T cells sorted from blood. Subset given: CD45RA-negative fraction. DNA of the CDR3: TGCAGCGTTTTGGGGGAAGCGACCCTACTCCAAGAGACCCAGTACTTC. Protein product: CSVLGEATLLQETQYF.